This T cell receptor beta chain appears in the sequencing data of a study of blood T cells in healthy people across ages. Study-level findings and limits: Using unsorted PBMCs precluded a conclusive naive versus antigen-experienced comparison.

This clonotype occurred a few times. Its target is not known. Then a second PCR, running about 6 to 11 cycles, was carried out with a sample-barcoded 5' primer and a J-beta primer mix. TCRdb reanalysed the 5' RACE reads using MiXCR and keeps one entry per CDR3 protein. The sample lists approximately 960,000 distinct CDR3 sequences, roughly 29% occurring once. Isolation per sample recovered at least 6 million PBMCs. V lost 0 bases and J lost 4, with 10 bases in between. The germline V gene encodes CDR1 SGHTA and CDR2 FQGNSA. The CDR3 contains 15 residues. The data also belong to a second study, concerning T cells of mothers and their children. As that study records: Reads obtained per mother exceeded 8 million TCR beta CDR3 reads, with 3 million to 3.5 million obtained per child. Thymic selection molds TCR recombination products alike in related and unrelated pairs.

The rearrangement links TRBV7-2 to TRBJ1-5; no clear D gene. Sequencing was carried out using blood. This receptor was identified in a woman between 40 and 50 years old in good health. DNA for the CDR3: TGTGCCAGCAGCTTAGCGGATTTGGCGAATCAGCCCCAGCATTTT. Residues: CASSLADLANQPQHF. The complete variable domain, with remaining parts taken from reference TRBV7-2 and TRBJ1-5, reads GAGVSQSPSNKVTEKGKDVELRCDPISGHTALYWYRQSLGQGLEFLIYFQGNSAPDKSGLPSDRFSAERTGGSVSTLTIQRTQQEDSAVYLCASSLADLANQPQHFGDGTRLSIL.